Sequencing of this T cell receptor beta chain was carried out in a study of cytomegalovirus exposure and HLA in healthy donors. General observations from the study: The study flagged some 170 TCR beta chains as cytomegalovirus-associated.

The PCR made use of 60 Vbeta and 13 Jbeta primers. Generated by immunoSEQ multiplex PCR, the TCRdb table keeps only in-frame clones and is missing some. The repertoire includes approximately 110,000 clones, 76% of them detected once, and around 8.4% sits in the top ten. With respect to this clone: The antigen is not known.

The CDR3 length is 14 residues. Germline V lookup: CDR1 SGHTA, CDR2 FQGTGA. V lost 2 bases, J lost 5 bases, and 3 bases stayed unmatched. The clonotype was recovered from a man aged 40-49 years in good health and CMV-seropositive. Sequencing used PBMCs. J is TRBJ1-2 and V is TRBV7-3; 9 bases map to TRBD1. CDR3 coding DNA: TGTGCCAGCAGCTTACTGGGACAGGGTTATGGCTACACCTTC. Translated: CASSLLGQGYGYTF.